One TCR beta chain is described in this entry. Antigen: not known. These data originate in a study of CD8+CD57+ T cells in acquired aplastic anemia. Background on the study: Quantities of DNA derived from sorted CD4+ and CD8+ cells averaged approximately 3 ug.

Study results and caveats: Sharing between patients and controls was observed for twenty-nine CD8+ CDR3 sequences.

The patients chosen for sequencing had shown expansion of CD8+CD57+ cells (detected by flow cytometry). The V end was cut by 10 bases, the J end by 3 bases, with 16 bases between. The CDR3 is 15 residues long. Germline CDR1 LNHDA, CDR2 SQIVND (reference sequence). CDR3 and TCR beta VDJ profiling relied on genomic DNA as the template. TCRdb reanalysed the reads using MiXCR and keeps one entry per CDR3 protein. The table lists 150,000 to 200,000 distinct CDR3 sequences, 48% of them singletons, with over 10% in the top ten. Sequenced: sorted CD4+, CD8+, or CD8+CD57+ T cells (not recorded which) from PBMCs. The origin of this receptor is a human donor with aplastic anemia. V usage is TRBV19 and J usage is TRBJ2-6; D perhaps matches TRBD1 (6 bases). The CDR3 here is CATTGLGGGANVLTF. The DNA of the CDR3 is TGTGCCACCACAGGGTTAGGGGGTGGGGCCAACGTCCTGACTTTC.